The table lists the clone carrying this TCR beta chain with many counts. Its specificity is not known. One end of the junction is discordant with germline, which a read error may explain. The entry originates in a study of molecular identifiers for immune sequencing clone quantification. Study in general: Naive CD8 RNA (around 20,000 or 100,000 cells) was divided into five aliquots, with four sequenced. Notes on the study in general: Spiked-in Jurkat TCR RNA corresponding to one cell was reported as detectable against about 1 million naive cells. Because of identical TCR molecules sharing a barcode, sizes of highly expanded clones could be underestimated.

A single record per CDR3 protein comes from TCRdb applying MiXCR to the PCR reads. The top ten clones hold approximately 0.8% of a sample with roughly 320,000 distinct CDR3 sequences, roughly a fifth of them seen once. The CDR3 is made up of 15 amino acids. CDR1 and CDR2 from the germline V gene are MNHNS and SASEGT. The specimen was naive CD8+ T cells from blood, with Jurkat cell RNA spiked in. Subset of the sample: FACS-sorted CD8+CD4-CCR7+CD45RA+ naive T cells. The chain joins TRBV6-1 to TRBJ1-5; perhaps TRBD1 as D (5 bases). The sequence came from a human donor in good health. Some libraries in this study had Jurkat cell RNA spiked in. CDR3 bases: TGTGCCAGCATTGAACGGGGGGGGTGGAATCAGCCCCAGCATTTT. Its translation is CASIERGGWNQPQHF.